This TCR beta chain was recovered during a study of siplizumab effects on memory and regulatory T cells. This clone has a single count. Its antigen is not known. The study's findings and limits: Proliferating clones, CD4+ or CD8+, lacked an assignable naive or memory phenotype in roughly 80-96% of cases. Mappable alloreactive CD4+ clones averaged approximately 62% Treg-derived with siplizumab versus around 27% in controls.

V trimming: 5 bases; J trimming: 8 bases; junction bases outside the gene matches: 8. CDR1 MNHEY and CDR2 SVGAGI come from the germline V gene. The CDR3 loop spans 13 amino acids. Only in-frame clones appear in the TCRdb table, and some are missing; sequencing was by immunoSEQ multiplex PCR. This table holds around 100,000 clones, about 93% found once. This receptor was identified in a human donor in good health. Material for sequencing was Tregs sorted from blood. This chain joins TRBV6-5 and TRBJ1-2; 7 positions match TRBD1. This CDR3 reads CASSLRQGVGYTF. CDR3 DNA: TGTGCCAGCAGTCTTAGACAGGGAGTAGGCTACACCTTC.